The present T cell receptor (beta chain) was sequenced within a study of shared clonotypes between healthy human individuals. Broader study findings: Across a handful of donors, naive CD4 shared roughly 5%, naive CD8 less than 4%, memory CD4 more than 2%, memory CD8 over 0.3%.

Only CD45RO-negative cells positively selected for CCR7 counted as naive CD8 cells, so terminally differentiated effector memory CD45RA+ cells were excluded. As for this clone: Its specificity is not known.

This table comes from immunoSEQ multiplex PCR, and its TCRdb copy is limited to in-frame clones, with some not included. The sample yields some 2.1 million clones, just under 95% seen once. The CDR3 sequence is 15 residues long. J gave up 5 bases and V 5 bases, and 10 bases lay outside the gene matches. Germline CDR1 LNHDA, CDR2 SQIVND (reference sequence). V usage is TRBV19 and J usage is TRBJ2-7; 9 bases are a match to TRBD1. This clonotype was sampled from a man between 18 and 29 years old in good health. Sequencing was carried out using naive CD8+ T cells sorted from blood. CDR3 in DNA: TGTGCCAGTAGTGGACGGACAGGGGAAAGCGACGAGCAGTACTTC. Its translation: CASSGRTGESDEQYF.